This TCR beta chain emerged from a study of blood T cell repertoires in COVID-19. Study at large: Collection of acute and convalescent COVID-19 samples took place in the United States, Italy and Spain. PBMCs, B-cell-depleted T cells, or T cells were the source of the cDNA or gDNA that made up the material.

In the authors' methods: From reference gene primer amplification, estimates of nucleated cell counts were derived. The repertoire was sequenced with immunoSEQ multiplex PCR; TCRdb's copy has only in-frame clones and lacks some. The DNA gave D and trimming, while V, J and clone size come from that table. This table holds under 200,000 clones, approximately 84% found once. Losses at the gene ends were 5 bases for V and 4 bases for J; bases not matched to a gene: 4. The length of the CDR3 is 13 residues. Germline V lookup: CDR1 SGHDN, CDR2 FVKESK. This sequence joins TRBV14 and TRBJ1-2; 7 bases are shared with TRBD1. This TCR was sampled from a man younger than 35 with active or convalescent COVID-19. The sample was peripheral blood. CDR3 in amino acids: CASSSTGRYGYTF. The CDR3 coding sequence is TGTGCCAGCAGCTCGACAGGGCGCTATGGCTACACCTTC.